The following is a T cell receptor beta chain sequence with its context. These data belong to a study of T cell responses to AZD1222 COVID-19 vaccine. The repertoire was sequenced with immunoSEQ multiplex PCR; TCRdb's copy has only in-frame clones and lacks some. The table has some 180,000 clones, over 80% seen once. The CDR3 spans 15 residues. CDR1 and CDR2 from the germline V gene are SGHAT and FQDESV (reference sequence). V was cut by 2 bases and J by 6 bases, with 15 bases left in between. This TCR was sampled from an adult in good health. The V and J genes are TRBV11-1 and TRBJ2-3; D is ambiguous. The material sequenced was peripheral blood, taken on day 0 of AZD1222 vaccination. CDR3 region: CASSLKGWAADTQYF. The CDR3 DNA reads TGTGCCAGCAGCTTAAAGGGATGGGCCGCGGATACGCAGTATTTT.